The TCR beta chain under discussion was sequenced for a study of blood T cell repertoires in COVID-19. Study overall: Some COVID-19 samples were acute and others convalescent; all came from the United States, Italy and Spain. T cells, B-cell-depleted T cells, or PBMCs supplied cDNA or gDNA.

Source study methods: Amplifying reference gene primers gave estimates of nucleated cell counts. TCRdb's table, derived via immunoSEQ multiplex PCR, lists solely in-frame clones and lacks some. That table supplies the V and J calls and clone size; D and trimming were determined from the DNA. The data contain around 68,000 clones, approximately 80% of them singletons. This CDR3 region has 13 residues. The V and J ends lost 4 bases and 5 bases respectively, with 12 bases between them. The germline CDR1 and CDR2 sequences are SGHDN and FVKESK. The source is a woman aged 45-59 years with acute or convalescent COVID-19. Sequenced input: peripheral blood. The chain has TRBV14 and TRBJ2-7; D is possibly TRBD2 (6 bases). This CDR3 is CASSRGDAHEQYF. The CDR3, as DNA: TGTGCCAGCAGCCGCGGGGACGCCCACGAGCAGTACTTC.